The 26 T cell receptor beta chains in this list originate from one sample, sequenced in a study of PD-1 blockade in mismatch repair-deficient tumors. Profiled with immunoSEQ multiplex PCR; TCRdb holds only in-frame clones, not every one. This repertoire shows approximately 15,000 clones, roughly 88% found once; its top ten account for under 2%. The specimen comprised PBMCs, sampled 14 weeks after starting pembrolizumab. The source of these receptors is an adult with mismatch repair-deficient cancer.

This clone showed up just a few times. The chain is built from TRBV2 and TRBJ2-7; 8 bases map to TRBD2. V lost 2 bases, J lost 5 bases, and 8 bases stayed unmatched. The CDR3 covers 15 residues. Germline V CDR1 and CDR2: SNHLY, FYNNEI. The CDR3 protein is CASSEPGGPTNEQYF. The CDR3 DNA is TGTGCCAGCAGTGAACCGGGAGGGCCTACCAACGAGCAGTACTTC.

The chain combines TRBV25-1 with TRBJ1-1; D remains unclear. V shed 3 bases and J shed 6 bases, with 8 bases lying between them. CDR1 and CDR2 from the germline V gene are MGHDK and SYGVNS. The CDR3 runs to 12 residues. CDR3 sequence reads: CASSDPVSEAFF. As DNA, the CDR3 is TGTGCCAGCAGTGACCCGGTTTCTGAAGCTTTCTTT.

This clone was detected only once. The CDR3, as DNA: TGTGCCAGTAGTCTCCAGGGGGGCGGGACCCAGTACTTC. Translation gives CASSLQGGGTQYF. The chain recombines TRBV19 with TRBJ2-5; possibly TRBD1 for D (7 bases). CDR3 size: 13 residues. Germline CDR1 LNHDA, CDR2 SQIVND (reference sequence). Trimming stripped 5 bases from V and 7 bases from J, with 14 bases between.

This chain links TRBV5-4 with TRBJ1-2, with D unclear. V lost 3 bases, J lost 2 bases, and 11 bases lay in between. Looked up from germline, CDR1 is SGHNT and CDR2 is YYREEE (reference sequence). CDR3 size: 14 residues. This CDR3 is CASSSAGGNYGYTF. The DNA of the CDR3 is TGTGCCAGCAGCTCAGCAGGTGGGAACTATGGCTACACCTTC.

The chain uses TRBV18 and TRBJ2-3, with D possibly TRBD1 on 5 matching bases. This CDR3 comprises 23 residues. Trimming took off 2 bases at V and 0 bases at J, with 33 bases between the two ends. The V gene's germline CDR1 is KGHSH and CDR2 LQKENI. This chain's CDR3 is CASSPMIRPEPLPGLDSTDTQYF. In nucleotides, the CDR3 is TGTGCCAGCTCACCAATGATTCGGCCCGAACCACTACCAGGGCTTGATAGCACAGATACGCAGTATTTT.

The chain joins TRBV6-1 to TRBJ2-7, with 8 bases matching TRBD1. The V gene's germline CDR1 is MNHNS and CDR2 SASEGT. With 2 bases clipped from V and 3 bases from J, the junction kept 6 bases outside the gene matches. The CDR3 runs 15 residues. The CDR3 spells CASSEPGQGGYEQYF. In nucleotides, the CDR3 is TGTGCCAGCAGTGAACCTGGACAGGGAGGCTACGAGCAGTACTTC.

In DNA, the CDR3 is TGTGCCAGCAGCTTGACAGGTTATTCTGGAAACACCATATATTTT. Translation: CASSLTGYSGNTIYF. The V and J genes are TRBV5-6 and TRBJ1-3; D possibly corresponds to TRBD1 (5 bases). V was trimmed by 1 base and J by 1 base, leaving 9 bases between them. Germline lookup yields CDR1 SGHDT and CDR2 YYEEEE. There are 15 residues in the CDR3.

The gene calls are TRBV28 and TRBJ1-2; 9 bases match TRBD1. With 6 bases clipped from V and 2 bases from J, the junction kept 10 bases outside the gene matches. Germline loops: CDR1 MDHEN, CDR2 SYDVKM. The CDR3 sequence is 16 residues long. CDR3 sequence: CASSSIGQGLNYGYTF. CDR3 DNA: TGTGCCAGCAGCTCCATCGGACAGGGGCTCAACTATGGCTACACCTTC.

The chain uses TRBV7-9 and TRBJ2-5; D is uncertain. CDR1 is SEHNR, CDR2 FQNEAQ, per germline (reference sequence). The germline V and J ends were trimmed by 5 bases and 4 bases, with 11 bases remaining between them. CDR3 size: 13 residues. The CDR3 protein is CASSDTMGETQYF. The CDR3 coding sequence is TGTGCCAGCAGCGACACGATGGGAGAGACCCAGTACTTC.

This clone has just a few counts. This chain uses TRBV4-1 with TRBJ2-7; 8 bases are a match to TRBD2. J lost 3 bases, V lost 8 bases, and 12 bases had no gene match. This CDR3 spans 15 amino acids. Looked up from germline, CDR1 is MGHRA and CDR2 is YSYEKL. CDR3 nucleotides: TGCGCCAGCGGGGATGGGGCGGGAGGCCGCTACGAGCAGTACTTC. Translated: CASGDGAGGRYEQYF.

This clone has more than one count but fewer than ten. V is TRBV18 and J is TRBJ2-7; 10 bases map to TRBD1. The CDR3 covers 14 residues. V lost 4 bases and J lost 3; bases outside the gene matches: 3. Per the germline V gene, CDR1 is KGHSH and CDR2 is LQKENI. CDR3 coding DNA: TGTGCCAGCTCACAGGGGACAGGGGACTACGAGCAGTACTTC. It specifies CASSQGTGDYEQYF.

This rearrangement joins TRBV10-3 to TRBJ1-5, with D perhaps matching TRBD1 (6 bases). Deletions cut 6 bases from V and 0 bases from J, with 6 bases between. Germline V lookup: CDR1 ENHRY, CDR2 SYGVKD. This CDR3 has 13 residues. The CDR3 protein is CAIRGHSNQPQHF. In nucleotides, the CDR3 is TGTGCCATCAGGGGACATAGCAATCAGCCCCAGCATTTT.

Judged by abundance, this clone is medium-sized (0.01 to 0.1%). The CDR3 region is CASSPPSHNEQFF. As DNA, the CDR3 is TGTGCCAGCAGCCCTCCTTCTCACAATGAGCAGTTCTTC. The gene calls are TRBV7-9 and TRBJ2-1; D ambiguous. Germline lookup yields CDR1 SEHNR and CDR2 FQNEAQ (reference sequence). V was cut by 5 bases and J by 5 bases, with 10 bases left in between. There are 13 residues in the CDR3.

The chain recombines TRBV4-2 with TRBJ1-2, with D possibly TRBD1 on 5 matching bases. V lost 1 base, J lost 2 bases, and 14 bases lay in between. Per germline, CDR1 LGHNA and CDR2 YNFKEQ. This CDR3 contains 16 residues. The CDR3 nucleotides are TGTGCCAGCAGCCAAGGGGCTGGGGCTGCGAACTATGGCTACACCTTC. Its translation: CASSQGAGAANYGYTF.

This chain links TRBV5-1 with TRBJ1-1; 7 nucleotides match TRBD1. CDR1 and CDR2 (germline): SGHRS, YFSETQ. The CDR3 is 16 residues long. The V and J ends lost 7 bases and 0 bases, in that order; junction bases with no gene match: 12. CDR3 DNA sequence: TGCGCCAGCCGCCCCTGGACAGGTTCTATGAACACTGAAGCTTTCTTT. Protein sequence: CASRPWTGSMNTEAFF. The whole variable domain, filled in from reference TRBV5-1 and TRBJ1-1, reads KAGVTQTPRYLIKTRGQQVTLSCSPISGHRSVSWYQQTPGQGLQFLFEYFSETQRNKGNFPGRFSGRQFSNSRSEMNVSTLELGDSALYLCASRPWTGSMNTEAFFGQGTRLTVV.

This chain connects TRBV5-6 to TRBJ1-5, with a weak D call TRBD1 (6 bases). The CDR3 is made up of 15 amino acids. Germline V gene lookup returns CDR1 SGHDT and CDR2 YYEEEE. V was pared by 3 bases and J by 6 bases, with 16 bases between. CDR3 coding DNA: TGTGCCAGCAGCTGGGGCGCAGGGGTAGGTCAGCCCCAGCATTTT. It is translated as CASSWGAGVGQPQHF.

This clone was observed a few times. CDR3 in amino acids: CASSPYSGRNNEQFF. CDR3 sequence (DNA): TGTGCCAGCAGCCCCTATAGCGGGAGAAACAATGAGCAGTTCTTC. The gene calls are TRBV7-3 and TRBJ2-1; 9 nucleotides line up with TRBD2. Germline CDR1 is SGHTA and CDR2 is FQGTGA. J gave up 5 bases and V 5 bases, and 7 bases lay outside the gene matches. The CDR3 is 15 amino acids.

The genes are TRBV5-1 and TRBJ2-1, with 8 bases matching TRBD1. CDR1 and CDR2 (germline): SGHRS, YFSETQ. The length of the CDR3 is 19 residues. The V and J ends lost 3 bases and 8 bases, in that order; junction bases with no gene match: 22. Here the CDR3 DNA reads TGCGCCAGCAGCTCTTCCTCCGGGACAGGTAGTTTTTTTTTGGATGAGCAGTTCTTC. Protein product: CASSSSSGTGSFFLDEQFF.

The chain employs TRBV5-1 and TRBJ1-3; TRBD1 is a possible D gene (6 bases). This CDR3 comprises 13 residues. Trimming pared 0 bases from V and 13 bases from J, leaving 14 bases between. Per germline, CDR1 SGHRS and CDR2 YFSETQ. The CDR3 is CASSLGPGTTIYF. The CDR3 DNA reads TGCGCCAGCAGCTTGGGACCCGGGACAACAATATATTTT.

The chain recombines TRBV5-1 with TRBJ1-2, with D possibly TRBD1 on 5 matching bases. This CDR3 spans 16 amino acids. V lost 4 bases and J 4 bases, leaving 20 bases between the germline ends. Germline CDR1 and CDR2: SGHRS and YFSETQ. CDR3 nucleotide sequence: TGCGCCAGCAGCCCCCGTGGTCGGGGGGATCGCTATGGCTACACCTTC. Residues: CASSPRGRGDRYGYTF. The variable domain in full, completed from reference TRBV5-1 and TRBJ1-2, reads KAGVTQTPRYLIKTRGQQVTLSCSPISGHRSVSWYQQTPGQGLQFLFEYFSETQRNKGNFPGRFSGRQFSNSRSEMNVSTLELGDSALYLCASSPRGRGDRYGYTFGSGTRLTVV.

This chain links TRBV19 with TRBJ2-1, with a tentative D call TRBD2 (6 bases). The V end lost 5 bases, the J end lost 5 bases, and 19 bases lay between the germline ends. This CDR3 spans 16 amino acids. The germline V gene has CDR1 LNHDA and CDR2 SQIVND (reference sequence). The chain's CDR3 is CASSRDSEIQHNEQFF. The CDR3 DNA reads TGTGCCAGTAGTCGGGACTCCGAAATCCAACACAATGAGCAGTTCTTC.

The CDR3 DNA reads as TGTGCCAGCCCCCGGCGGGGCAATCAGCCCCAGCATTTT. This gives the protein CASPRRGNQPQHF. The chain recombines TRBV19 with TRBJ1-5; D unclear. This CDR3 is 13 amino acids long. Germline assignment: CDR1 LNHDA and CDR2 SQIVND (reference sequence). V was trimmed by 9 bases and J by 2 bases, leaving 11 bases between them. Using reference TRBV19 and TRBJ1-5 for the parts outside the CDR3, the full variable domain is DGGITQSPKYLFRKEGQNVTLSCEQNLNHDAMYWYRQDPGQGLRLIYYSQIVNDFQKGDIAEGYSVSREKKESFPLTVTSAQKNPTAFYLCASPRRGNQPQHFGDGTRLSIL.

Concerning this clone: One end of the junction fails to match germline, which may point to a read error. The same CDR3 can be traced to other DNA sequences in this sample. CDR3 coding DNA: TGTGCCAGCAGCTTCGCGGGAGCTAGATCCTATGAGCAGTACTTC. This codes for CASSFAGARSYEQYF. The chain links TRBV7-2 to TRBJ2-7, with TRBD2 matching 7 bases. Germline loops: CDR1 SGHTA, CDR2 FQGNSA. The CDR3 runs 15 residues.

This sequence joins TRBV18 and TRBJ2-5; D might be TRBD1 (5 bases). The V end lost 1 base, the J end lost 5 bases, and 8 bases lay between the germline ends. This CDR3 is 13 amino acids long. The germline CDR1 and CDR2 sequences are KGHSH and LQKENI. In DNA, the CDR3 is TGTGCCAGCTCACCACGACAGAAGGAGACCCAGTACTTC. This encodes CASSPRQKETQYF.

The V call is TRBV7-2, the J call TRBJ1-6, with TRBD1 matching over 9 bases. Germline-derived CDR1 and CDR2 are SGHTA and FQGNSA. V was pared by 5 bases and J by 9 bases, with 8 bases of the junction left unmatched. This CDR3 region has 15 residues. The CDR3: CASSGPGTGSSPLHF. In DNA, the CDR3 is TGTGCCAGCAGCGGACCCGGGACAGGGTCTTCACCCCTCCACTTT.

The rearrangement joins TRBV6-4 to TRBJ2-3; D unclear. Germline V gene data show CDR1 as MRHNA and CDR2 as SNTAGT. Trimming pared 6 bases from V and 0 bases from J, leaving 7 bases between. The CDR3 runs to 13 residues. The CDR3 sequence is CASSSTSTDTQYF. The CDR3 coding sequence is TGTGCCAGCAGCTCGACTAGCACAGATACGCAGTATTTT.